These 9 T cell receptor beta chains share one sample of origin, sequenced in a study of blood T cell repertoires in COVID-19. Here immunoSEQ multiplex PCR was the method, and the copy in TCRdb shows in-frame clones only, minus some. The table has hundreds of thousands of clones, about 88% seen once. Sequences were obtained from PBMCs or T cells enriched from blood (not recorded which). These receptors came from a man aged 55 to 69 who had recovered from COVID-19.

The V gene is TRBV10-3, the J gene TRBJ1-2, with D unresolved. CDR3 length: 15 residues. V was clipped by 4 bases and J by 3 bases, with 15 bases between them. Germline V gene sequence: CDR1 ENHRY, CDR2 SYGVKD. The CDR3 DNA reads TGTGCCATCAGTGTAGGTCAAACGAGGGACTATGGCTACACCTTC. Translating it yields CAISVGQTRDYGYTF.

The rearrangement uses TRBV28 and TRBJ1-6; D unresolved. Germline V lookup: CDR1 MDHEN, CDR2 SYDVKM. V lost 3 bases and J 9 bases, leaving 9 bases between the germline ends. The CDR3 totals 13 residues. CDR3 nucleotide sequence: TGTGCCAGCAGTTTCGTTCGGGGTTCACCCCTCCACTTT. As protein: CASSFVRGSPLHF. The complete variable domain, with remaining parts taken from reference TRBV28 and TRBJ1-6, reads DVKVTQSSRYLVKRTGEKVFLECVQDMDHENMFWYRQDPGLGLRLIYFSYDVKMKEKGDIPEGYSVSREKKERFSLILESASTNQTSMYLCASSFVRGSPLHFGNGTRLTVT.

This rearrangement joins TRBV4-1 to TRBJ1-1; D may be TRBD1 (5 bases). Trimming left V 1 base short and J 1 base short, with 10 bases between. The V gene's germline CDR1 is MGHRA and CDR2 YSYEKL. The CDR3 loop spans 15 amino acids. Here the CDR3 DNA reads TGCGCCAGCAGCCAAGTCCGGGGGTCGAACACTGAAGCTTTCTTT. Its translation: CASSQVRGSNTEAFF.

The chain joins TRBV24-1 to TRBJ2-7; 11 bases agree with TRBD1. This CDR3 region has 14 residues. Trimming removed 3 bases from V and 6 bases from J; junction bases left unmatched: 3. Per the germline V gene, CDR1 is KGHDR and CDR2 is SFDVKD. Here the CDR3 reads CATSDPGQGGEQYF. DNA of the CDR3: TGTGCCACCAGTGATCCGGGACAGGGGGGCGAGCAGTACTTC.

The chain employs TRBV9 and TRBJ2-5, with a weak D call TRBD1 (6 bases). This CDR3 contains 12 residues. Germline values: CDR1 SGDLS, CDR2 YYNGEE. The germline V and J ends were trimmed by 3 bases and 3 bases, with 6 bases remaining between them. The CDR3 is CASSAGEETQYF. In DNA, the CDR3 is TGTGCCAGCAGCGCAGGGGAAGAGACCCAGTACTTC.

The chain uses TRBV30 and TRBJ1-3; D unresolved. This CDR3 region has 15 residues. Germline assignment: CDR1 GTSNPN and CDR2 SVGIG (reference sequence). V was clipped by 2 bases and J by 1 base, with 12 bases between them. The CDR3 coding sequence is TGTGCCTGGAGTCGCGGACTGAATTCTGGAAACACCATATATTTT. Translated, it gives CAWSRGLNSGNTIYF.

The rearrangement joins TRBV5-1 to TRBJ2-2; a weak D match, TRBD1 (5 bases). Trimming took 5 bases from V and 1 from J, leaving 9 bases between them. Germline CDR1 SGHRS, CDR2 YFSETQ. This CDR3 has 14 amino acids. CDR3 coding DNA: TGCGCCAGCAGTGGAGACAGGAACACCGGGGAGCTGTTTTTT. Residues: CASSGDRNTGELFF.

Here the CDR3 reads CASSSDRGQRDTQYF. The DNA for the CDR3 is TGTGCCAGCAGCTCCGACAGGGGCCAAAGGGATACGCAGTATTTT. The genes are TRBV7-9 and TRBJ2-3, with 8 nucleotides matching TRBD1. CDR3 size: 15 residues. CDR1 and CDR2 from the germline V gene are SEHNR and FQNEAQ (reference sequence). V shed 4 bases and J 6 bases; nucleotides not matched to a gene: 9.

This chain uses TRBV11-2 with TRBJ2-1; 9 nucleotides line up with TRBD2. Germline trimming cut 5 bases from V and 5 bases from J; bases unmatched to any gene: 7. Looked up from germline, CDR1 is SGHAT and CDR2 is FQNNGV. The CDR3 loop spans 15 amino acids. CDR3 protein: CASSPVLAGHNEQFF. In DNA form, the CDR3 reads TGTGCCAGCAGCCCCGTCCTAGCGGGGCACAATGAGCAGTTCTTC.